The rows below give T cell receptor beta chains drawn from one sample of a study of CD8 T cells in Susac syndrome. In TCRdb, the immunoSEQ multiplex PCR reads were re-called with MiXCR into one record per CDR3 protein. The sample includes 160,000 or so distinct CDR3 sequences, roughly 95% of them seen just once. The sample was CD8+ T cells from PBMCs. The source is a human donor with multiple sclerosis. CDR3s include the opening cysteine and the closing phenylalanine or tryptophan. The D gene is left open where the match is weak. Expanded clones are given a class, and other clones once, few, many or no size at all.

j_call clone_size v_call d_call cdr3_nt cdr3_aa
TRBJ1-2 - TRBV6-5 TRBD1 TGTGCCAGCAGCGAAGGGGGCATCTATGGCTACACCTTC CASSEGGIYGYTF
TRBJ2-2 - TRBV15 - TGTGCCACCAGCAGAGATTGGGACGGAAACTTCGCCGGGGAGCTGTTTTTT CATSRDWDGNFAGELFF
TRBJ1-1 - TRBV27 TRBD1 TGTGCCAGCACGCGACAGGGGGCTGTATCTGAAGCTTTCTTT CASTRQGAVSEAFF
TRBJ2-3 few TRBV13 - TGTGCCAGCAGCTTCCGGGCGAGGGATACGCAGTATTTT CASSFRARDTQYF
TRBJ2-3 - TRBV20-1 - TGCAGTGCTAGAGATTTAGGCAGAACTAGCACAGATACGCAGTATTTT CSARDLGRTSTDTQYF
TRBJ2-7 - TRBV12-3/TRBV12-4 - TGTGCCAGCATCCAAGGAAGGGGTTACGAGCAGTACTTC CASIQGRGYEQYF
TRBJ1-2 once TRBV29-1 - TGCAGCGCCGAAGTCGGGGAGTTTGAGGCCTACACCTTC CSAEVGEFEAYTF
TRBJ2-5 once TRBV6-5 - TGTGCCAGCAGCCCGACCCACTCGGAGACCCAGTACTTC CASSPTHSETQYF
TRBJ1-6 - TRBV27 - TGTGCCAGCAGCGGCTCTACAGGATCACCCCTCCACTTT CASSGSTGSPLHF
TRBJ1-6 - TRBV12-3/TRBV12-4 - TGTGCCAGCGGACGGGACATCGGTTCACCCCTCCACTTT CASGRDIGSPLHF
TRBJ1-2 - TRBV30 - TGTGCCTGGACCCTGGAGGGTGGTGATGGCTACACCTTC CAWTLEGGDGYTF
TRBJ2-7 - TRBV5-6 - TGTGCCAGCAGCCCAGGGCAGCACTCCTACGAGCAGTACTTC CASSPGQHSYEQYF
TRBJ2-1 - TRBV12-5 TRBD1 TGTGCTAGTGGTTTGGCTCGGACAGGGGGGAACAATGAGCAGTTCTTC CASGLARTGGNNEQFF
TRBJ2-1 - TRBV19 TRBD2 TGTGCCACCACCCCAGCGGGGGGCTACAATGAGCAGTTCTTC CATTPAGGYNEQFF
TRBJ2-2 once TRBV29-1 - TGCAGCGTTGGGGCTCGGCCCGGGGAGCTGTTTTTT CSVGARPGELFF
TRBJ2-3 - TRBV3-1 - TGTGCCAGCAGTCAAACTTCACGGGGCCGCACAGATACGCAGTATTTT CASSQTSRGRTDTQYF
TRBJ1-5 - TRBV4-1 - TGCGCCAGCAGCCAAGTTACGAGGGTGAATCAGCCCCAGCATTTT CASSQVTRVNQPQHF
TRBJ1-1 - TRBV20-1 - TGCAGTGCTAGAGCAGGATTGAACACTGAAGCTTTCTTT CSARAGLNTEAFF
TRBJ2-3 - TRBV6-5 TRBD2 TGTGCCAGCAGTTCCCCTCCGCCGACCCCCACTAGCGGAATTACAGATACGCAGTATTTT CASSSPPPTPTSGITDTQYF
TRBJ1-2 - TRBV29-1 - TGCAGCGTTGAGGGGTGGGGACGAGGCTACACCTTC CSVEGWGRGYTF